The clone carrying this TCR beta chain has a handful of counts. Authors' data handling: Estimated nucleated cell counts came from reference gene primer amplification. The repertoire was sequenced with immunoSEQ multiplex PCR; TCRdb's copy has only in-frame clones and lacks some. V, J and clone size are taken as reported in that table, and D and trimming were inferred from the DNA itself. This table holds 200,000 to 250,000 clones, 85% to 90% found once. Trimming removed 2 bases from V and 8 bases from J; junction bases left unmatched: 9. This CDR3 is 16 amino acids long. CDR1 is MNHEY, CDR2 SVGEGT, per germline. This entry comes from a study of blood T cell repertoires in COVID-19. Whole-study context: Acute-phase and convalescent COVID-19 samples originated in the United States, Italy and Spain. The cDNA or gDNA used as material had been derived from T cells, B-cell-depleted T cells, or PBMCs.

The TCR was taken from a man aged 60 to 75 with acute or convalescent COVID-19. Sequences were obtained from peripheral blood. V and J are TRBV6-2 or TRBV6-3 and TRBJ2-1, with 10 nucleotides matching TRBD2. CDR3 amino acids: CASSYHSSGGFDEQFF. DNA of the CDR3: TGTGCCAGCAGTTACCATTCTAGCGGGGGATTCGATGAGCAGTTCTTC.